Listed here are 31 T cell receptor beta chains from one sample, sequenced in a study of cytomegalovirus exposure and HLA in healthy donors. PCR employed 60 Vbeta and 13 Jbeta primers. Profiled with immunoSEQ multiplex PCR; TCRdb holds only in-frame clones, not every one. The top ten clones hold about 9.4% of a sample with under 250,000 clones, around 83% of them seen once. Sequencing input: PBMCs. These receptors were obtained from a woman aged 50 to 65 in good health and CMV-seropositive.

This clone was seen a single time. The genes are TRBV7-9 and TRBJ1-1, with 7 bases matching TRBD1. This CDR3 has 16 residues. The V segment lost 6 bases and the J segment 1 base; nucleotides outside the gene matches: 11. The germline V gene has CDR1 SEHNR and CDR2 FQNEAQ (reference sequence). The CDR3 protein is CASRHPPGQKNTEAFF. The CDR3 region has the DNA TGTGCCAGCAGGCACCCTCCGGGACAGAAGAACACTGAAGCTTTCTTT.

As concerns this clone: Different DNA sequences within this sample yield the same CDR3. The V and J genes are TRBV6-5 and TRBJ1-6, with D maybe TRBD1 (5 bases). Germline V gives CDR1 MNHEY, CDR2 SVGAGI. The CDR3 totals 15 residues. The ends were cut back, 5 bases at V and 7 bases at J, with 15 bases in the middle. CDR3 bases: TGTGCCAGCAGTCCTGGGGGAGGGACCAATTCACCCCTCCACTTT. Residues: CASSPGGGTNSPLHF.

The J gene is TRBJ2-3, the V gene TRBV9; 7 bases are a match to TRBD2. This CDR3 has 15 amino acids. J was trimmed by 6 bases and V by 8 bases; bases with no gene match: 15. The germline CDR1 and CDR2 sequences are SGDLS and YYNGEE. The chain's CDR3 is CASSFSGRAMDTQYF. CDR3 nucleotides: TGTGCCAGTAGTTTTAGCGGGCGGGCGATGGATACGCAGTATTTT.

V and J are TRBV28 and TRBJ1-4; possibly TRBD1 for D (6 bases). There are 17 residues in the CDR3. Germline V lookup: CDR1 MDHEN, CDR2 SYDVKM. Trimming shortened V by 0 bases and J by 5 bases, and 16 bases separated the two germline ends. The CDR3 reads CASSLWGSGQPNEKLFF. The CDR3 region has the DNA TGTGCCAGCAGTTTATGGGGTTCCGGACAGCCCAATGAAAAACTGTTTTTT. Drawing the rest from reference TRBV28 and TRBJ1-4, the complete variable domain is DVKVTQSSRYLVKRTGEKVFLECVQDMDHENMFWYRQDPGLGLRLIYFSYDVKMKEKGDIPEGYSVSREKKERFSLILESASTNQTSMYLCASSLWGSGQPNEKLFFGSGTQLSVL.

This clone was counted only a few times. V is TRBV7-9 and J is TRBJ1-4, with TRBD1 matching over 9 bases. The CDR3 has 15 amino acids. Per the germline V gene, CDR1 is SEHNR and CDR2 is FQNEAQ (reference sequence). The junction had 5 bases not matched to a gene; V was cut back by 5 bases and J by 4 bases. The CDR3 nucleotides are TGTGCCAGCAGCAATTCGACAGGGGGTAATGAAAAACTGTTTTTT. It codes for CASSNSTGGNEKLFF. The full variable domain, its missing parts supplied by reference TRBV7-9 and TRBJ1-4, is DTGVSQNPRHKITKRGQNVTFRCDPISEHNRLYWYRQTLGQGPEFLTYFQNEAQLEKSRLLSDRFSAERPKGSFSTLEIQRTEQGDSAMYLCASSNSTGGNEKLFFGSGTQLSVL.

CDR3 sequence: CASSHDWTGTASNYGYTF. In DNA, the CDR3 is TGCGCCAGCAGCCACGACTGGACCGGGACAGCCTCTAACTATGGCTACACCTTC. This chain joins TRBV4-1 and TRBJ1-2; 7 bases map to TRBD1. The CDR3 runs 18 residues. V shed 3 bases, J shed 0 bases, and the junction held 13 bases outside the gene matches. The germline gives CDR1 MGHRA, CDR2 YSYEKL.

V usage is TRBV19 and J usage is TRBJ2-5; D ambiguous. With 1 base removed from V and 5 bases from J, the gap between germline ends came to 11 bases. Germline V gene lookup returns CDR1 LNHDA and CDR2 SQIVND (reference sequence). The CDR3 is 14 residues long. CDR3 nucleotides: TGTGCCAGTAGTATAGGAGGTAGCTGGGAGACCCAGTACTTC. This sequence encodes CASSIGGSWETQYF. Supplemented by reference TRBV19 and TRBJ2-5, the full variable domain reads DGGITQSPKYLFRKEGQNVTLSCEQNLNHDAMYWYRQDPGQGLRLIYYSQIVNDFQKGDIAEGYSVSREKKESFPLTVTSAQKNPTAFYLCASSIGGSWETQYFGPGTRLLVL.

The rearrangement uses TRBV19 and TRBJ2-2; D possibly corresponds to TRBD2 (7 bases). The germline V gene encodes CDR1 LNHDA and CDR2 SQIVND (reference sequence). V gave up 8 bases and J gave up 6 bases, with 19 bases separating them. The CDR3 is 15 amino acids. CDR3 loop: CASSGGGVWAGELFF. The CDR3 nucleotides are TGTGCCAGTTCTGGGGGGGGCGTATGGGCCGGGGAGCTGTTTTTT.

The V and J genes are TRBV5-1 and TRBJ1-6; 7 nucleotides agree with TRBD1. The CDR3 runs 14 residues. V was clipped by 6 bases and J by 8 bases; unmatched bases: 8. The germline V gene encodes CDR1 SGHRS and CDR2 YFSETQ. This chain's CDR3 is CASTTGLNDSPLHF. The CDR3, as DNA: TGCGCCAGCACGACAGGGTTGAATGATTCACCCCTCCACTTT.

In DNA, the CDR3 is TGTGCCAGCAGTGGGGACAGAAGTGTCTACGAGCAGTACTTC. Protein product: CASSGDRSVYEQYF. J is TRBJ2-7 and V is TRBV6-5; 7 bases are a match to TRBD1. This CDR3 region has 14 residues. Germline V gene lookup returns CDR1 MNHEY and CDR2 SVGAGI. V dropped 5 bases and J dropped 3; count of bases not matched to a gene: 7.

The CDR3 protein is CASSDTSGGQNTGELFF. The DNA of the CDR3 is TGTGCCAGCAGTGATACTAGCGGGGGCCAAAACACCGGGGAGCTGTTTTTT. The chain joins TRBV6-4 to TRBJ2-2; TRBD2 matches at 11 bases. Germline V gene data show CDR1 as MRHNA and CDR2 as SNTAGT. V trimming: 3 bases; J trimming: 2 bases; junction bases outside the gene matches: 5. The CDR3 sequence is 17 residues long.

CDR3 sequence (DNA): TGTGCCAGCAGCCGAGATTCCGGGTCGGAGGGGACCCAGTACTTC. Translating it yields CASSRDSGSEGTQYF. This sequence joins TRBV6-5 and TRBJ2-5, with D possibly TRBD2 on 6 matching bases. The CDR3 runs 15 residues. Trimming removed 6 bases from V and 7 bases from J, with 21 bases in between. The germline CDR1 and CDR2 sequences are MNHEY and SVGAGI.

J is TRBJ2-7 and V is TRBV6-5; TRBD2 matches 9 bases. This CDR3 region has 15 residues. CDR1 is MNHEY and CDR2 is SVGAGI in the germline V gene. J gave up 0 bases and V 5 bases, and 5 bases lay outside the gene matches. DNA for the CDR3: TGTGCCAGCAGTCCCCTAGCGGGGATCTCCTACGAGCAGTACTTC. Encoded protein: CASSPLAGISYEQYF.

This chain joins TRBV10-3 and TRBJ2-1; no reliable D call. CDR1 and CDR2 (germline): ENHRY, SYGVKD. This CDR3 has 14 amino acids. Trimming cost V 1 base and J 6 bases, with 10 bases left between them. CDR3 DNA: TGTGCCATCAGTGAGTGGGCAGGTACCAATGAGCAGTTCTTC. Protein sequence: CAISEWAGTNEQFF.

This clone was recorded only once. The chain is built from TRBV15 and TRBJ1-2, with 7 positions matching TRBD1. J lost 4 bases, V lost 0 bases, and 11 bases had no gene match. Germline CDR1 and CDR2: LNHNV and YYDKDF (reference sequence). This CDR3 region has 17 residues. The CDR3 sequence is CATSREASQGPLYGYTF. The CDR3 coding sequence is TGTGCCACCAGCAGAGAGGCGTCACAGGGGCCCCTCTATGGCTACACCTTC.

V and J are TRBV30 and TRBJ1-1; 9 positions agree with TRBD1. This CDR3 has 14 residues. Trimming at V came to 2 bases and at J to 8 bases, leaving 9 bases not matched to a gene. The germline CDR1 and CDR2 sequences are GTSNPN and SVGIG (reference sequence). CDR3 protein: CAWSFGTGMGEAFF. As DNA, the CDR3 is TGTGCCTGGAGTTTCGGGACAGGGATGGGCGAAGCTTTCTTT.

This chain uses TRBV28 with TRBJ2-7, with a tentative D call TRBD1 (5 bases). CDR1 and CDR2 from the germline V gene are MDHEN and SYDVKM. The CDR3 consists of 16 residues. V lost 2 bases, J lost 2 bases, and 16 bases lay in between. CDR3 residues: CASSLASGAPTYEQYF. CDR3 nucleotides: TGTGCCAGCAGTTTAGCCTCTGGGGCTCCAACCTACGAGCAGTACTTC.

The rearrangement uses TRBV15 and TRBJ2-1; a weak D match, TRBD1 (5 bases). The CDR3 spans 17 residues. V lost 1 base, J lost 5 bases, and 18 bases lay in between. Germline V gene lookup returns CDR1 LNHNV and CDR2 YYDKDF (reference sequence). CDR3 in DNA: TGTGCCACCAGCAGAGCCCGACAGAATTTCCTACACAATGAGCAGTTCTTC. It codes for CATSRARQNFLHNEQFF.

The V call is TRBV6-5, the J call TRBJ1-6; 9 bases line up with TRBD1. V shed 0 bases, J shed 7 bases, and the junction held 4 bases outside the gene matches. Looked up from germline, CDR1 is MNHEY and CDR2 is SVGAGI. The length of the CDR3 is 16 residues. DNA of the CDR3: TGTGCCAGCAGTTACTCAAGGACAGGGGCGAATTCACCCCTCCACTTT. It encodes CASSYSRTGANSPLHF.

The chain links TRBV4-1 to TRBJ2-5; a weak D match, TRBD1 (6 bases). This CDR3 has 13 amino acids. CDR1 is MGHRA, CDR2 YSYEKL, per germline. Trimming removed 4 bases from V and 4 bases from J, with 10 bases in between. For the CDR3, the DNA is TGCGCCAGCAGCCGTGTCAGGGGAGAGACCCAGTACTTC. This codes for CASSRVRGETQYF.

The chain links TRBV7-9 to TRBJ2-7; D unclear. Germline values: CDR1 SEHNR, CDR2 FQNEAQ (reference sequence). Deletions cut 3 bases from V and 0 bases from J, with 6 bases between. This CDR3 contains 13 residues. The CDR3 DNA sequence: TGTGCCAGCAGCTTGGTAGTCTCCTACGAGCAGTACTTC. It is translated as CASSLVVSYEQYF.

Only one count was recorded for this clone. The J gene is TRBJ1-1, the V gene TRBV27; the D gene is possibly TRBD1 (6 bases). With 2 bases removed from V and 0 bases from J, the gap between germline ends came to 7 bases. Germline CDR1 is MNHEY and CDR2 is SMNVEV (reference sequence). This CDR3 spans 14 amino acids. CDR3 nucleotides: TGTGCCAGCAGTTTAGGACAGATGAACACTGAAGCTTTCTTT. This translates into CASSLGQMNTEAFF.

This chain uses TRBV5-1 with TRBJ2-6; 7 nucleotides align to TRBD1. CDR3 length: 16 amino acids. Germline assignment: CDR1 SGHRS and CDR2 YFSETQ. V shed 2 bases, J shed 0 bases, and the junction held 2 bases outside the gene matches. DNA for the CDR3: TGCGCCAGCAGCTTAGACAGGGTCTCTGGGGCCAACGTCCTGACTTTC. This translates into CASSLDRVSGANVLTF.

V gene TRBV6-1 combines with J gene TRBJ1-2, with D perhaps matching TRBD1 (6 bases). The CDR3 is 13 residues long. Deletions cut 4 bases from V and 3 bases from J, with 9 bases between. Germline V lookup: CDR1 MNHNS, CDR2 SASEGT. CDR3 amino acids: CASSVQGYYGYTF. In DNA, the CDR3 is TGTGCCAGCAGTGTACAGGGCTACTATGGCTACACCTTC.

V usage is TRBV9 and J usage is TRBJ2-3; TRBD2 might be the D (5 bases). CDR1 is SGDLS and CDR2 is YYNGEE in the germline V gene. V was shortened by 4 bases and J by 0 bases, with 12 bases between the two germline ends. The CDR3 has 15 residues. The chain's CDR3 is CASSLGRASTDTQYF. CDR3 nucleotide sequence: TGTGCCAGCAGCCTAGGGCGGGCGAGCACAGATACGCAGTATTTT. The variable domain in full, completed from reference TRBV9 and TRBJ2-3, reads DSGVTQTPKHLITATGQRVTLRCSPRSGDLSVYWYQQSLDQGLQFLIQYYNGEERAKGNILERFSAQQFPDLHSELNLSSLELGDSALYFCASSLGRASTDTQYFGPGTRLTVL.

V usage is TRBV5-4 and J usage is TRBJ2-7; perhaps TRBD2 as D (6 bases). Germline CDR1 SGHNT, CDR2 YYREEE (reference sequence). The V gene lost 5 bases and the J gene lost 0 bases, with 12 bases spanning the gap. CDR3 length: 14 residues. Here the CDR3 DNA reads TGTGCCAGCAGTCGAGGGGACTTCTCCTACGAGCAGTACTTC. This translates into CASSRGDFSYEQYF.

Details on this clone: A junction boundary mismatches the germline segment, possibly from a read error. The CDR3 DNA is TGTGCCATCAGTGATAGTGTAGGACAGGAGGCAATTTACTATGGCTACCCCTTC. This translates into CAISDSVGQEAIYYGYPF. This rearrangement joins TRBV10-3 to TRBJ1-2; 7 bases map to TRBD1. The length of the CDR3 is 18 residues. The germline gives CDR1 ENHRY, CDR2 SYGVKD.

The V gene is TRBV5-1, the J gene TRBJ1-5; D remains ambiguous. This CDR3 region has 15 residues. V was shortened by 4 bases and J by 0 bases, with 11 bases between the two germline ends. CDR1 is SGHRS and CDR2 is YFSETQ in the germline V gene. The CDR3 reads CASSQEPYSNQPQHF. The CDR3 DNA sequence: TGCGCCAGCAGCCAGGAACCTTATAGCAATCAGCCCCAGCATTTT.

The CDR3, as DNA: TGTGCCAGCAGCGTGGGAGGACAAACTGAAGCTTTCTTT. It codes for CASSVGGQTEAFF. J is TRBJ1-1 and V is TRBV9; tentatively, D is TRBD1 (5 bases). The CDR3 spans 13 residues. The germline V gene has CDR1 SGDLS and CDR2 YYNGEE. The germline V and J ends were trimmed by 2 bases and 5 bases, with 10 bases remaining between them.

The chain combines TRBV7-3 with TRBJ1-1; no clear D. The CDR3 is 13 residues long. Trimming took 3 bases from V and 0 from J, leaving 5 bases between them. In germline, CDR1 is SGHTA, CDR2 FQGTGA. CDR3: CASSFLLNTEAFF. In DNA, the CDR3 is TGTGCCAGCAGCTTTCTTTTGAACACTGAAGCTTTCTTT.

This chain links TRBV6-1 with TRBJ2-7; a weak D match, TRBD2 (6 bases). V was trimmed by 7 bases and J by 2 bases, leaving 15 bases between them. The CDR3 consists of 14 residues. Per the germline V gene, CDR1 is MNHNS and CDR2 is SASEGT. The CDR3 DNA reads as TGTGCCAGCACTCCTGCCGGGGGTCCCTACGAGCAGTACTTC. Amino acid sequence: CASTPAGGPYEQYF.